The 27 T cell receptor beta chains listed next were all sequenced from one sample in a study of molecular identifiers for immune sequencing clone quantification. TCRdb reanalysed the PCR reads using MiXCR and keeps one entry per CDR3 protein. This table has some 35,000 distinct CDR3 sequences, about 18% appearing once. The sequencing input was naive CD8+ T cells from blood, with Jurkat cell RNA spiked in. Subset in this sample: FACS-sorted CD8+CD4-CCR7+CD45RA+ naive T cells. These receptors came from a human donor in good health. Some libraries in this study had Jurkat cell RNA spiked in.

This clonotype was observed many times. The V and J genes are TRBV6-2 or TRBV6-3 and TRBJ2-1, with TRBD2 as a possible D gene (6 bases). V shed 2 bases and J shed 9 bases, with 20 bases lying between them. The CDR3 has 16 residues. Germline CDR1 and CDR2: MNHEY and SVGEGT. CDR3 amino acids: CASSYPFGGLSGEQFF. The DNA of the CDR3 is TGTGCCAGCAGTTACCCGTTCGGGGGTCTTTCGGGTGAGCAGTTCTTC.

Ten or more counts support this clonotype. CDR3 in DNA: TGCGCCAGCAGCCAAGGGTTTGGGGCCAACGTCCTGACTTTC. Translation: CASSQGFGANVLTF. The chain combines TRBV4-3 with TRBJ2-6, with D hard to call. From germline, CDR1 is LGHNA and CDR2 YSLEER. V was pared by 1 base and J by 3 bases, with 4 bases between. The length of the CDR3 is 14 residues.

This clonotype was detected ten times or more. V usage is TRBV7-9 and J usage is TRBJ2-2; no firm D call. The CDR3 runs 14 residues. The ends were cut back, 1 base at V and 1 base at J, with 4 bases in the middle. CDR1 is SEHNR, CDR2 FQNEAQ, per germline (reference sequence). The CDR3 reads CASSLEGNTGELFF. The CDR3 DNA sequence: TGTGCCAGCAGCTTAGAAGGGAACACCGGGGAGCTGTTTTTT.

This clonotype was recorded many times. This chain joins TRBV6-6 and TRBJ2-2; perhaps TRBD2 as D (6 bases). Germline CDR1 MNHNY, CDR2 SVGAGI (reference sequence). Trimming took 3 bases from V and 6 from J, leaving 11 bases between them. The CDR3 covers 14 residues. CDR3 amino acids: CASSYVGGPGELFF. The CDR3 coding sequence is TGTGCCAGCAGTTATGTGGGGGGTCCCGGGGAGCTGTTTTTT.

This clonotype was recorded at least ten times. The chain recombines TRBV6-1 with TRBJ2-1; 8 bases agree with TRBD2. The CDR3 totals 15 residues. Germline V gene sequence: CDR1 MNHNS, CDR2 SASEGT. V gave up 1 base and J gave up 5 bases; unmatched junction bases: 4. The CDR3, as DNA: TGTGCCAGCAGTGAAGGACTAGCGAGTAACAATGAGCAGTTCTTC. It codes for CASSEGLASNNEQFF.

In DNA form, the CDR3 reads TGTGCCAGCACCAACCTTGAGGGGCCAGAGACCCAGTACTTC. Protein: CASTNLEGPETQYF. V and J are TRBV6-2 or TRBV6-3 and TRBJ2-5; D is tentatively TRBD1 or TRBD2 (5 bases each). Germline values: CDR1 MNHEY, CDR2 SVGEGT. The CDR3 spans 14 residues. V was trimmed by 7 bases and J by 4 bases, leaving 16 bases between them.

In this sample, this clonotype is medium-sized. The rearrangement links TRBV7-2 to TRBJ2-3, with unresolved D. V shed 1 base and J shed 9 bases, with 17 bases lying between them. This CDR3 spans 15 amino acids. Germline V gene data show CDR1 as SGHTA and CDR2 as FQGNSA. The CDR3, as DNA: TGTGCCAGCAGCTTAGAGGGCCATTGGCCCCTGACGCAGTATTTT. It is translated as CASSLEGHWPLTQYF. Together with reference TRBV7-2 and TRBJ2-3, the CDR3 gives the full variable domain: GAGVSQSPSNKVTEKGKDVELRCDPISGHTALYWYRQSLGQGLEFLIYFQGNSAPDKSGLPSDRFSAERTGGSVSTLTIQRTQQEDSAVYLCASSLEGHWPLTQYFGPGTRLTVL.

At least ten counts were recorded for this clonotype. The V gene is TRBV20-1, the J gene TRBJ2-3, with 11 bases that match TRBD2. The V segment lost 5 bases and the J segment 0 bases; nucleotides outside the gene matches: 4. The CDR3 spans 15 residues. Germline-derived CDR1 and CDR2 are DFQATT and SNEGSKA (reference sequence). The CDR3 sequence: CSASGLAVSTDTQYF. The DNA of the CDR3 is TGCAGTGCTTCGGGACTAGCGGTTAGCACAGATACGCAGTATTTT.

This clonotype was seen repeatedly, ten times or more. J is TRBJ2-7 and V is TRBV6-5; TRBD2 aligns across 7 bases. V lost 6 bases to trimming and J lost 7 bases; unmatched junction nucleotides: 12. Germline V gene lookup returns CDR1 MNHEY and CDR2 SVGAGI. The CDR3 runs 14 residues. The CDR3 protein is CASSYGLGAYEQYF. The CDR3 coding sequence is TGTGCCAGCAGCTACGGACTAGGGGCGTATGAGCAGTACTTC.

Points on this clonotype: A much larger clone differs from this one at a single base, so this may be a read error. The gene calls are TRBV7-2 and TRBJ1-3; perhaps TRBD1 as D (6 bases). Germline CDR1 SGHTA, CDR2 FQGNSA. Trimming left V 4 bases short and J 8 bases short, with 12 bases between. The CDR3 length is 13 residues. The CDR3 protein is CASSSRGADTIYF. The CDR3 nucleotides are TGTGCCAGCAGCTCACGGGGGGCGGACACCATATATTTT.

This clonotype was seen at least ten times. The chain uses TRBV28 and TRBJ2-1, with TRBD2 identical over 9 bases. The CDR3 contains 16 residues. Germline CDR1 and CDR2: MDHEN and SYDVKM. The ends lost 6 bases at V and 4 bases at J; junction bases unmatched: 10. The CDR3 spells CASSQKVGLAYNEQFF. The CDR3 DNA reads TGTGCCAGCAGCCAAAAGGTGGGACTAGCTTACAATGAGCAGTTCTTC.

This clonotype was seen at least ten times. One end of the junction varies from germline; a read error may be responsible. This chain uses TRBV6-2 or TRBV6-3 with TRBJ2-7; maybe TRBD1 (6 bases). The CDR3 has 15 amino acids. CDR1 and CDR2 from the germline V gene are MNHEY and SVGEGT. For the CDR3, the DNA is TGTGCCAGCAGTGACTCATCCCTGGGGACACACGAGCAGTACTTC. It codes for CASSDSSLGTHEQYF.

The V gene is TRBV7-9, the J gene TRBJ2-7; no clear D gene. This CDR3 has 13 residues. CDR1 is SEHNR, CDR2 FQNEAQ, per germline (reference sequence). Trimming pared 5 bases from V and 5 bases from J, leaving 13 bases between. The CDR3 DNA follows: TGTGCCAGCAGCAACCTTTCGCGGAACGAGCAGTACTTC. Residues: CASSNLSRNEQYF.

This clonotype showed up many times. The V and J genes are TRBV27 and TRBJ1-5; 7 bases match TRBD1. The V segment lost 3 bases and the J segment 6 bases; nucleotides outside the gene matches: 2. Germline V gene sequence: CDR1 MNHEY, CDR2 SMNVEV (reference sequence). The CDR3 consists of 13 residues. The CDR3 nucleotides read TGTGCCAGCAGTTTCCAGGGGGGTCAGCCCCAGCATTTT. It yields the protein CASSFQGGQPQHF.

This clonotype was recorded many times. The rearrangement joins TRBV10-3 to TRBJ2-7; D is ambiguous. V lost 0 bases and J lost 0, with 24 bases in between. Germline V gene lookup returns CDR1 ENHRY and CDR2 SYGVKD. The length of the CDR3 is 20 residues. The CDR3 sequence is CAISESVAGGSWGSSYEQYF. The CDR3 bases are TGTGCCATCAGTGAGTCCGTGGCCGGCGGATCTTGGGGTAGCTCCTACGAGCAGTACTTC.

This clonotype appeared many times. The chain couples TRBV4-3 to TRBJ1-3; no reliable D call. This CDR3 is built from 15 residues. Trimming left V 0 bases short and J 0 bases short, with 6 bases between. Germline CDR1 reads LGHNA; CDR2 reads YSLEER. The CDR3 region has the DNA TGCGCCAGCAGCCAAGACTTCCCCTCTGGAAACACCATATATTTT. Its translation is CASSQDFPSGNTIYF.

The chain combines TRBV27 with TRBJ1-2; weak D call: TRBD1 (6 bases). V lost 5 bases and J lost 8, with 18 bases in between. CDR3 length equals 14 residues. Germline assignment: CDR1 MNHEY and CDR2 SMNVEV (reference sequence). The CDR3 spells CASSPTGPAFGYTF. The DNA for the CDR3 is TGTGCCAGCAGTCCGACAGGACCCGCTTTCGGCTACACCTTC.

The table lists this clonotype with many counts. CDR3 in DNA: TGTGCCAGCAGTGAAGCGGGAGGCGTGGATACGCAGTATTTT. Translating it yields CASSEAGGVDTQYF. This chain connects TRBV27 to TRBJ2-3; 9 positions agree with TRBD2. Looked up from germline, CDR1 is MNHEY and CDR2 is SMNVEV (reference sequence). With 5 bases clipped from V and 6 bases from J, the junction kept 6 bases outside the gene matches. The CDR3 loop spans 14 amino acids.

This clonotype was counted a few times. The V and J genes are TRBV19 and TRBJ2-3, with D possibly matching TRBD1 (6 bases). The CDR3 length is 15 residues. Trimming shortened V by 3 bases and J by 0 bases, and 10 bases separated the two germline ends. Germline V gene data show CDR1 as LNHDA and CDR2 as SQIVND (reference sequence). The CDR3 DNA sequence: TGTGCCAGTAGTATCGGGACAAGGAGCACAGATACGCAGTATTTT. Its translation: CASSIGTRSTDTQYF. The full variable domain, with the rest looked up from reference TRBV19 and TRBJ2-3, is DGGITQSPKYLFRKEGQNVTLSCEQNLNHDAMYWYRQDPGQGLRLIYYSQIVNDFQKGDIAEGYSVSREKKESFPLTVTSAQKNPTAFYLCASSIGTRSTDTQYFGPGTRLTVL.

At least ten counts were recorded for this clonotype. The chain carries TRBV7-2 and TRBJ2-3; 10 bases align to TRBD1. The junction had 10 bases not matched to a gene; V was cut back by 3 bases and J by 4 bases. This CDR3 is built from 17 residues. Germline V lookup: CDR1 SGHTA, CDR2 FQGNSA. DNA of the CDR3: TGTGCCAGCAGCTTTTATTCCGGGACAGGGGCGGCAGATACGCAGTATTTT. It yields the protein CASSFYSGTGAADTQYF.

A single count supports this clonotype. A clone one base away is much larger, so this may be a read error. The CDR3 loop reads CASSYSASGSYDTHYF. CDR3 coding DNA: TGTGCCAGCAGTTACTCCGCTAGCGGGAGTTACGATACGCACTATTTT. This chain joins TRBV6-5 and TRBJ2-3, with 10 bases aligning to TRBD2. The CDR3 contains 16 residues. From germline, CDR1 is MNHEY and CDR2 SVGAGI.

Comment on this clonotype: A read error is likely, as this CDR3 ends without the conserved phenylalanine or tryptophan. The rearrangement uses TRBV6-5 and TRBJ2-3, with 7 bases that match TRBD1. V shed 6 bases, J shed 3 bases, and the junction held 9 bases outside the gene matches. This CDR3 is 15 amino acids long. Germline CDR1 MNHEY, CDR2 SVGAGI. Here the CDR3 reads CASRYRGRPTDTQYL. For the CDR3, the DNA is TGTGCCAGCAGGTACAGGGGCCGACCAACAGATACGCAGTATTTG.

V is TRBV12-3 or TRBV12-4 and J is TRBJ1-5; no clear D. V was pared by 2 bases and J by 4 bases, with 18 bases between. The CDR3 is made up of 17 amino acids. Written as DNA, the CDR3 is TGTGCCAGCAGTTTAAGGGCGGGCAACAGAGGGAATCAGCCCCAGCATTTT. Amino acid sequence: CASSLRAGNRGNQPQHF.

This clonotype was detected a few times. The chain employs TRBV20-1 and TRBJ1-5, with D perhaps TRBD1 (6 bases). The length of the CDR3 is 15 residues. Germline V gene lookup returns CDR1 DFQATT and CDR2 SNEGSKA (reference sequence). V was clipped by 3 bases and J by 3 bases, with 15 bases between them. The CDR3 nucleotides read TGCAGTGCTAGCGAGACAGGTTGGCACAATCAGCCCCAGCATTTT. This encodes CSASETGWHNQPQHF.

This clonotype turned up a few times. This may be a read error: a much more frequent sequence differs by one nucleotide. The conserved phenylalanine or tryptophan normally closing the CDR3 is absent here, so this likely arose from a read error. J is TRBJ2-3 and V is TRBV6-5, with D perhaps given as TRBD1 or TRBD2 (5 bases each). The CDR3 runs 13 residues. V lost 0 bases to trimming and J lost 4 bases, with 5 bases between them. Germline V gene lookup returns CDR1 MNHEY and CDR2 SVGAGI. The CDR3 bases are TGTGCCAGCAGTTACTCGGGACCAGATACGCAGTATCTT. Protein: CASSYSGPDTQYL.

In its sample, this clonotype was seen many times. The V gene is TRBV19, the J gene TRBJ1-1; D may be TRBD1 (5 bases). Germline assignment: CDR1 LNHDA and CDR2 SQIVND (reference sequence). CDR3 length equals 13 residues. Trimming pared 6 bases from V and 1 base from J, leaving 9 bases between. CDR3 DNA: TGTGCCAGTAGCTTAACAGGGAACACTGAAGCTTTCTTT. This translates into CASSLTGNTEAFF.

This clonotype was seen just once. Germline and junction disagree at one end, which may indicate a read error. CDR3 DNA: TGTACCAGCAGCTCCTCCGGGGGGCGAGAGACCCAGTACTTC. Translated, it gives CTSSSSGGRETQYF. The gene calls are TRBV7-9 and TRBJ2-5, with TRBD2 as a possible D gene (7 bases). The CDR3 is 14 residues long. Germline V gene data show CDR1 as SEHNR and CDR2 as FQNEAQ (reference sequence).